This TCR beta chain comes out of a study of CD8+CD57+ T cells in acquired aplastic anemia. At the level of the study: DNA per sorted CD4+ or CD8+ sample ranged about 0.19 to 30 ug, averaging around 3.2 ug.

Points from the study as a whole: Patients versus controls showed no significant CD8+ Simpson's diversity difference. The same twenty-nine CD8+ CDR3 sequences occurred in patients and in controls.

The CDR3 contains 15 residues. Germline lookup yields CDR1 KGHDR and CDR2 SFDVKD. V gave up 8 bases and J gave up 3 bases; unmatched junction bases: 4. At least ten counts were recorded for this clonotype. Antigen specificity is unknown. TCR beta VDJ and CDR3 were profiled, and genomic DNA was the template. TCRdb reprocessed the reads via MiXCR and lists one record per CDR3 protein. The sample lists about 190,000 distinct CDR3 sequences, about 64% occurring once. This chain uses TRBV24-1 with TRBJ1-5, with TRBD1 matching over 12 bases. The TCR originated in a human donor with severe aplastic anemia or a healthy control (not recorded which). Source material: sorted CD4+, CD8+, or CD8+CD57+ T cells (not recorded which) from PBMCs. CDR3 in amino acids: CATIRDRGHNQPQHF. CDR3 bases: TGTGCCACCATCCGGGACAGGGGGCACAATCAGCCCCAGCATTTT.